The 21 T cell receptor beta chains listed next were all sequenced from one sample in a study of cytomegalovirus exposure and HLA in healthy donors. The PCR had 60 Vbeta and 13 Jbeta primers. Here immunoSEQ multiplex PCR was the method, and the copy in TCRdb shows in-frame clones only, minus some. The table lists about 73,000 clones, roughly 82% of them singletons, with 9.5% to 15% in the top ten. Specimen: PBMCs. These TCRs come from a man in his sixties or seventies in good health and CMV-seronegative.

In this sample, this clone turned up a few times. The chain carries TRBV10-3 and TRBJ1-6; TRBD1 aligns across 8 bases. This CDR3 region has 14 residues. V trimming: 6 bases; J trimming: 6 bases; junction bases outside the gene matches: 4. Germline-derived CDR1 and CDR2 are ENHRY and SYGVKD. CDR3 in amino acids: CAIRAGQGNSPLHF. The DNA of the CDR3 is TGTGCCATCAGGGCCGGACAGGGTAATTCACCCCTCCACTTT.

The chain has TRBV19 and TRBJ2-1; 11 bases match TRBD2. The CDR3 is 15 residues long. Germline V CDR1 and CDR2: LNHDA, SQIVND (reference sequence). Trimming at V came to 5 bases and at J to 6 bases, leaving 6 bases not matched to a gene. The CDR3 protein is CASSPQGLAANEQFF. The CDR3 coding sequence is TGTGCCAGTAGTCCCCAGGGACTAGCGGCCAATGAGCAGTTCTTC.

The chain joins TRBV9 to TRBJ2-6; 14 bases agree with TRBD2. The CDR3 is 19 amino acids. The germline gives CDR1 SGDLS, CDR2 YYNGEE. V trimming: 3 bases; J trimming: 0 bases; junction bases outside the gene matches: 5. This chain's CDR3 is CASSGKGLAGVSGANVLTF. The CDR3 DNA follows: TGTGCCAGCAGCGGAAAGGGACTAGCGGGGGTCTCTGGGGCCAACGTCCTGACTTTC.

This clone was seen a few times. The chain has TRBV5-1 and TRBJ2-5, with D tentatively TRBD1 (6 bases). The CDR3 is made up of 13 amino acids. V lost 4 bases and J 3 bases, leaving 10 bases between the germline ends. Germline CDR1 and CDR2: SGHRS and YFSETQ. The CDR3 is CASSVQGEETQYF. The CDR3 nucleotides read TGCGCCAGCAGCGTACAGGGTGAAGAGACCCAGTACTTC.

This clone has only a few counts. This chain connects TRBV18 to TRBJ1-1, with D possibly TRBD1 on 5 matching bases. With 5 bases removed from V and 1 base from J, the gap between germline ends came to 8 bases. Looked up from germline, CDR1 is KGHSH and CDR2 is LQKENI. This CDR3 is 13 amino acids long. CDR3 coding DNA: TGTGCCAGCTCATCAACAGGGAACACTGAAGCTTTCTTT. This encodes CASSSTGNTEAFF.

The J gene is TRBJ1-2, the V gene TRBV28, with D hard to call. The CDR3 covers 14 residues. Trimming cost V 2 bases and J 8 bases, with 15 bases left between them. Germline lookup yields CDR1 MDHEN and CDR2 SYDVKM. The CDR3 bases are TGTGCCAGCAGTTTAGGCCCCCGGACTGGCGGCTACACCTTC. This codes for CASSLGPRTGGYTF.

This clone was seen a single time. Here the CDR3 DNA reads TGTGCCAGCAGTGAAATGAGGGAAGATGAGCAGTTCTTC. Its protein is CASSEMREDEQFF. The gene calls are TRBV6-1 and TRBJ2-1, with D possibly TRBD2 on 5 matching bases. Trimming removed 2 bases at V and 8 bases at J, with 10 bases between. From germline, CDR1 is MNHNS and CDR2 SASEGT. The CDR3 contains 13 residues.

V and J are TRBV19 and TRBJ2-4; D is undetermined. Per germline, CDR1 LNHDA and CDR2 SQIVND (reference sequence). Trimming pared 5 bases from V and 6 bases from J, leaving 11 bases between. The CDR3 consists of 13 residues. CDR3 loop: CASSLSLGNIQYF. CDR3 bases: TGTGCCAGTAGTTTATCTCTAGGAAACATTCAGTACTTC.

The genes are TRBV6-5 and TRBJ2-7; 12 bases match TRBD2. Germline CDR1 is MNHEY and CDR2 is SVGAGI. The CDR3 is 15 amino acids. The V and J ends lost 3 bases and 6 bases, in that order; junction bases with no gene match: 6. Here the CDR3 reads CASSYTSGRKREQYF. The CDR3 DNA sequence: TGTGCCAGCAGTTATACTAGCGGGAGGAAGCGCGAGCAGTACTTC.

The rearrangement uses TRBV13 and TRBJ2-6; 10 bases are shared with TRBD1. CDR1 and CDR2 from the germline V gene are PRHDT and FYEKMQ (reference sequence). V lost 5 bases to trimming and J lost 2 bases; unmatched junction nucleotides: 9. CDR3 length: 18 amino acids. In DNA form, the CDR3 reads TGTGCCAGCAGCAAGAGACAGGGGGCTTCGGCTGGGGCCAACGTCCTGACTTTC. This sequence encodes CASSKRQGASAGANVLTF.

The chain links TRBV5-1 to TRBJ2-3, with a weak D call TRBD1 (7 bases). Per germline, CDR1 SGHRS and CDR2 YFSETQ. The CDR3 totals 14 residues. Trimming cost V 4 bases and J 5 bases, with 14 bases left between them. DNA for the CDR3: TGCGCCAGCAGCCCGACAGGGAGGAGAGATACGCAGTATTTT. Translating it yields CASSPTGRRDTQYF.

This clone has only one observation. Germline and junction disagree at one end, which may indicate a read error. J is TRBJ2-7 and V is TRBV7-9, with 7 bases identical to TRBD1. The CDR3 is made up of 12 amino acids. Germline V CDR1 and CDR2: SEHNR, FQNEAQ (reference sequence). CDR3 sequence: CASSYGDSSMDF. The CDR3 nucleotides read TGTGCCAGCAGCTACGGGGACAGCTCTATGGACTTC.

The CDR3 here is CASRGGQGGLNEQFF. CDR3 in DNA: TGTGCCAGCAGAGGGGGACAGGGGGGACTAAATGAGCAGTTCTTC. V usage is TRBV6-5 and J usage is TRBJ2-1, with 11 nucleotides matching TRBD1. The CDR3 totals 15 residues. With V trimmed by 6 bases and J by 7 bases, 8 bases remained unmatched. Per germline, CDR1 MNHEY and CDR2 SVGAGI.

V is TRBV4-1 and J is TRBJ2-1; D is unresolved. Germline lookup yields CDR1 MGHRA and CDR2 YSYEKL. V lost 0 bases to trimming and J lost 7 bases, with 19 bases between them. This CDR3 spans 17 amino acids. CDR3 nucleotides: TGCGCCAGCAGCCAAGATAGAGAACAGTCTTTCACGAATGAGCAGTTCTTC. Translated: CASSQDREQSFTNEQFF.

The chain has TRBV7-9 and TRBJ2-3; D possibly corresponds to TRBD2 (7 bases). The V end lost 3 bases, the J end lost 0 bases, and 10 bases lay between the germline ends. Looked up from germline, CDR1 is SEHNR and CDR2 is FQNEAQ (reference sequence). The CDR3 has 15 residues. The CDR3 reads CASSLTGGSTDTQYF. The CDR3 coding sequence is TGTGCCAGCAGCTTGACGGGGGGCAGCACAGATACGCAGTATTTT.

The DNA for the CDR3 is TGTGCCATCAGTGCGTATGACGAGCAGTACTTC. It specifies CAISAYDEQYF. This sequence joins TRBV10-3 and TRBJ2-7, with D uncertain. Per the germline V gene, CDR1 is ENHRY and CDR2 is SYGVKD. The CDR3 length is 11 residues. V lost 4 bases and J 5 bases, leaving 6 bases between the germline ends.

The genes are TRBV28 and TRBJ2-7; 8 nucleotides agree with TRBD1. V was clipped by 7 bases and J by 6 bases; unmatched bases: 14. Germline assignment: CDR1 MDHEN and CDR2 SYDVKM. The CDR3 extends over 15 amino acids. CDR3 protein: CASTTGAAGGREQYF. The CDR3 bases are TGTGCCAGCACCACCGGGGCTGCAGGGGGCCGCGAGCAGTACTTC.

The J gene is TRBJ2-7, the V gene TRBV27; TRBD2 matches at 8 bases. Germline V gene data show CDR1 as MNHEY and CDR2 as SMNVEV (reference sequence). Trimming cost V 4 bases and J 7 bases; bases outside gene matches: 9. This CDR3 is 14 amino acids long. CDR3 DNA: TGTGCCAGCAGTTCCCTCCCGGGACTAGTAGAGCAGTACTTC. Translated, it gives CASSSLPGLVEQYF.

V gene TRBV2 combines with J gene TRBJ2-1, with a weak D call TRBD2 (6 bases). From germline, CDR1 is SNHLY and CDR2 FYNNEI. The CDR3 totals 14 residues. The V gene lost 10 bases and the J gene lost 3 bases, with 16 bases spanning the gap. In nucleotides, the CDR3 is TGTGCCACCGCGGGATTTCCCCTCTACAATGAGCAGTTCTTC. This encodes CATAGFPLYNEQFF. Based on the CDR3 plus reference TRBV2 and TRBJ2-1, the full variable domain is EPEVTQTPSHQVTQMGQEVILRCVPISNHLYFYWYRQILGQKVEFLVSFYNNEISEKSEIFDDQFSVERPDGSNFTLKIRSTKLEDSAMYFCATAGFPLYNEQFFGPGTRLTVL.

This clone has just a few counts. CDR3 in amino acids: CASSPQALSGANVLTF. CDR3 coding DNA: TGTGCCAGCAGCCCACAGGCGCTCTCTGGGGCCAACGTCCTGACTTTC. V and J are TRBV5-4 and TRBJ2-6; maybe TRBD1 (5 bases). The CDR3 totals 16 residues. The germline CDR1 and CDR2 sequences are SGHNT and YYREEE (reference sequence). The V and J ends lost 4 bases and 0 bases respectively, with 11 bases between them.

The rearrangement joins TRBV18 to TRBJ1-1, with unresolved D. The germline V gene has CDR1 KGHSH and CDR2 LQKENI. V was shortened by 4 bases and J by 1 base, with 10 bases between the two germline ends. The CDR3 is made up of 14 amino acids. The DNA of the CDR3 is TGTGCCAGCTCACGAACGACACAGAACACTGAAGCTTTCTTT. Its translation: CASSRTTQNTEAFF.